This T cell receptor (beta chain) was identified in a study of blood T cell repertoires in COVID-19 (dated by TCRdb to 2018 to 2020). Regarding the research as a whole: Collaborator samples came from the United States, Italy and Spain and covered acute and convalescent phases of COVID-19. The repertoires were released in a freely available public database intended as a resource for research on the immune response to SARS-CoV-2. Subjects who had been exposed to COVID-19, were actively infected with it, or had recovered from it provided the deeply sampled blood TCRbeta repertoires that made up the dataset. Where HLA class I and class II types were available, the types were taken from metadata supplied by the sample provider, not from assay-based typing. The material from the prospective study consisted of cDNA or gDNA derived from T cells, B-cell-depleted T cells, or PBMCs. Samples were obtained from the ongoing ImmuneRACE study (first 160 participants) and from over 1,000 subjects provided by 6 global collaborators. The sample metadata nearly always contained a de-identified subject ID, COVID-19 status, age in years and sex.

According to the germline V gene, CDR1 reads SGHRS and CDR2 reads YFSETQ. The V end gives up 4 bases and the J end 10 bases, leaving 16 bases in the junction not matched to a gene. The CDR3 runs 18 amino acids, cysteine and phenylalanine included. The DNA shown is the 54-base CDR3, in frame from base 1. The immunoSEQ Assay, a bias-controlled multiplex PCR, was used to amplify TCRbeta CDR3 regions from genomic DNA. For the original study's pipeline: The number of nucleated cells in each sample was estimated by amplification of reference gene primers within the assay. To quantify the absolute abundance of each unique TCRbeta CDR3 rearrangement, sequence reads were collapsed and filtered. Productive Simpson clonality was computed per sample as the square root of Simpson's diversity index over productive rearrangements. TCRdb took this table from immuneACCESS and kept in-frame rearrangements with V and J called. Such tables lack part of the clones; where checked against another copy, unresolved V genes explain under half of the gap, and the rest is unexplained. V and J calls and clone size are given by that table; D and trimming were obtained from the DNA. For this sample the table gives some 170,000 clones, of which roughly 88% were detected only once. Of the sample, roughly 15% is held by the ten largest clones.

Beyond this particular receptor, the publication reports: The amount of clinical and demographic metadata varied by source and participant and was provided uncurated.

As regards this clone: Its antigen is currently not known. Base quality data are lacking; no much larger clone is found one base away.

Participants in the prospective study were enrolled through a virtual design, were aged roughly 18 to 100 years, and lived in roughly 25 United States geographic areas. To assign participants to cohorts, the prospective study relied on clinical history that participants themselves reported in a screening survey and a study questionnaire. ImmuneRACE Cohort 3 recovered participants were defined by two consecutive negative NP/OP PCR tests, healthcare professional clearance, or symptom resolution. In the prospective study, mobile phlebotomists collected whole blood, serum and a nasopharyngeal or oropharyngeal swab from each participant. Over a roughly two-month period, participants in the prospective study had the option of providing additional blood draws and questionnaires. Before DNA extraction, blood samples from the prospective study were shipped at room temperature or frozen.

The sequence links TRBV5-1 to TRBJ2-1, and 14 bases in between align with TRBD2. Material for sequencing was PBMCs or T cells enriched from blood (not recorded which). This TCR was recovered from a man aged 45-65 years who had recovered from COVID-19. The CDR3 is CASSTRTSGGPAKVEQFF. The DNA sequence is TGCGCCAGCAGCACCCGGACTAGCGGGGGGCCCGCTAAGGTCGAGCAGTTCTTC. When the CDR3 is completed using the reference TRBV5-1 and TRBJ2-1 genes on either side, the full variable domain is KAGVTQTPRYLIKTRGQQVTLSCSPISGHRSVSWYQQTPGQGLQFLFEYFSETQRNKGNFPGRFSGRQFSNSRSEMNVSTLELGDSALYLCASSTRTSGGPAKVEQFFGPGTRLTVL.